The rows below give T cell receptor beta chains drawn from one sample of a study of blood T cell repertoires in COVID-19. Measured with immunoSEQ multiplex PCR; TCRdb has only the in-frame clones, and not every one. The sample yields roughly 200,000 clones, roughly 90% seen once. Specimen: PBMCs or T cells enriched from blood (not recorded which). All receptors come from a woman in her thirties with acute COVID-19. CDR3s include the opening cysteine and the closing phenylalanine or tryptophan. A D gene is named only where the DNA matches it firmly. Part of the rows lack a size; the others show once, few, many or a class for expanded clones.

clone_size,d_call,v_call,j_call,cdr3_nt,cdr3_aa
-,-,TRBV27,TRBJ2-5,TGTGCCAGCAGTCACAACCAAGAGACCCAGTACTTC,CASSHNQETQYF
-,-,TRBV5-1,TRBJ1-2,TGCGCCAGCAGCTTGTTCCAACAGGGTTCTGCTAACTATGGCTACACCTTC,CASSLFQQGSANYGYTF
-,-,TRBV5-4,TRBJ1-1,TGTGCCAGCAGCCTAGGGACGGCGGGAACTGAAGCTTTCTTT,CASSLGTAGTEAFF
-,-,TRBV7-8,TRBJ2-1,TGTGCCAGCACCCCCCCGGACACCAACTACAATGAGCAGTTCTTC,CASTPPDTNYNEQFF
-,-,TRBV5-6,TRBJ2-7,TGTGCCAGCAGCTTGGCCGGTTCCTACGAGCAGTACTTC,CASSLAGSYEQYF
-,-,TRBV3-1/TRBV3-2,TRBJ2-3,TGTGCCAGCAGCCAGTTAGACGGGGGCACAGATACGCAGTATTTT,CASSQLDGGTDTQYF
-,-,TRBV9,TRBJ2-5,TGTGCCAGCAGCGTAGATCCGAGGAGGGAGACCCAGTACTTC,CASSVDPRRETQYF
-,-,TRBV9,TRBJ1-4,TGTGCCAGCAGCTTAAGATCGACTCTTAATGAAAAACTGTTTTTT,CASSLRSTLNEKLFF
once,TRBD1,TRBV18,TRBJ1-2,TGTGCCAGCTCACCACGACAGGGGGACTATGGCTACACCTTC,CASSPRQGDYGYTF
-,TRBD1,TRBV7-3,TRBJ2-7,TGTGCCAGCAGTCTCTCACAGGGGGCGTCCTACGAGCAGTACTTC,CASSLSQGASYEQYF